The entry below gives a single TCR beta chain sequence along with its context. This sample was taken from a study of cytomegalovirus exposure and HLA in healthy donors. 13 Jbeta primers and 60 Vbeta primers were used for the PCR. Profiled with immunoSEQ multiplex PCR; TCRdb holds only in-frame clones, not every one. The repertoire holds about 150,000 clones, 74% seen once, with about 2.1% in the top ten. V lost 5 bases and J lost 6; bases outside the gene matches: 7. CDR1 and CDR2 (germline): SGHTA, FQGNSA. This CDR3 is 15 amino acids long. The chain recombines TRBV7-2 with TRBJ1-4; TRBD1 matches 9 bases. This receptor was obtained from a man younger than 40 in good health and CMV-seronegative. Sequencing input: PBMCs. DNA of the CDR3: TGTGCCAGCAGCCTCGACAGGGGGTGGCATGAAAAACTGTTTTTT. It encodes CASSLDRGWHEKLFF.